The clone carrying this TCR beta chain was recorded at least ten times. This record comes from a study of response to subunit inactivated influenza vaccine. TCRdb analysed the RT-PCR reads with MiXCR anew, one entry per CDR3 protein. Of 150,000 to 200,000 distinct CDR3 sequences in the sample, roughly 12% were seen once. These data were also reused for a study on T cells expressing NK-cell markers. Per that paper: TCR beta libraries carry UMIs added by 5'RACE template switching. An anti-gamma-delta TCR antibody confined sorting to alpha-beta TCR T cells across several of the experiments. There were several donors in whom these clonotypes also led the CD3+CD56-NKG2C+ fraction.

The clonotype originates from a man aged 50 or older who received an inactivated influenza vaccine. The sequencing here drew on CD8+ T cells sorted from PBMCs, taken about 13 days after vaccination.

The CDR3 loop reads CASSTSSRDSYNEQFF. The CDR3 DNA sequence: TGTGCCAGCAGCACTTCAAGCCGGGACTCCTACAATGAGCAGTTCTTC. This chain connects TRBV9 to TRBJ2-1; possible D gene TRBD2, 5 bases. The CDR3 is made up of 16 amino acids. Trimming shortened V by 4 bases and J by 0 bases, and 14 bases separated the two germline ends. The V gene's germline CDR1 is SGDLS and CDR2 YYNGEE.